These 13 T cell receptor beta chains were sequenced from one sample in a study of response to subunit inactivated influenza vaccine. Using its own MiXCR run on the RT-PCR reads, TCRdb lists one record per CDR3 protein. In the table there are about 240,000 distinct CDR3 sequences, less than 15% of which are singletons. Sequenced here: non-naive T cells sorted from PBMCs, sampled approximately 15 days before vaccination. The origin of the receptors is a man in his forties or fifties who received an inactivated influenza vaccine.

This clonotype has at least ten counts. This chain uses TRBV20-1 with TRBJ2-7, with TRBD1 matching 7 bases. The CDR3 sequence is 14 residues long. CDR1 is DFQATT and CDR2 is SNEGSKA in the germline V gene (reference sequence). The V gene end was trimmed by 4 bases and the J gene end by 2 bases; junction bases not matched to a gene: 8. In DNA, the CDR3 is TGCAGTGCTAAAACAGGGACAGCCGCCTACGAGCAGTACTTC. Amino acid sequence: CSAKTGTAAYEQYF.

This CDR3 reads CASSVWWGSTDTQYF. The DNA of the CDR3 is TGTGCCAGCAGTGTATGGTGGGGTAGCACAGATACGCAGTATTTT. The rearrangement uses TRBV6-4 and TRBJ2-3, with D hard to call. CDR3 length: 15 residues. The V gene's germline CDR1 is MRHNA and CDR2 SNTAGT. The V end was cut by 4 bases, the J end by 0 bases, with 11 bases between.

This clonotype was seen a few times. The chain joins TRBV24-1 to TRBJ2-2; 12 bases are a match to TRBD2. V shed 4 bases and J 1 base; nucleotides not matched to a gene: 3. The CDR3 is 17 residues long. Germline V CDR1 and CDR2: KGHDR, SFDVKD. The CDR3 nucleotides are TGTGCCACCAGTGACCGGGGACTAGCGGGGAACACCGGGGAGCTGTTTTTT. This codes for CATSDRGLAGNTGELFF.

The sample holds many counts of this clonotype. The chain employs TRBV5-1 and TRBJ2-3; D could derive from TRBD1 or TRBD2 (6 bases each). From germline, CDR1 is SGHRS and CDR2 YFSETQ. V lost 2 bases and J 3 bases, leaving 13 bases between the germline ends. CDR3 length equals 15 residues. This chain's CDR3 is CASSFMTGGTDTQYF. The CDR3 nucleotides read TGCGCCAGCAGCTTCATGACAGGAGGGACAGATACGCAGTATTTT.

This rearrangement joins TRBV27 to TRBJ2-3; 10 bases are a match to TRBD2. CDR1 and CDR2 from the germline V gene are MNHEY and SMNVEV (reference sequence). The CDR3 covers 19 residues. V shed 3 bases, J shed 2 bases, and the junction held 14 bases outside the gene matches. The CDR3: CASSFSGLAGAPSTDTQYF. CDR3 nucleotides: TGTGCCAGCAGTTTTTCGGGGCTAGCGGGGGCGCCTTCCACAGATACGCAGTATTTT.

The chain has TRBV10-3 and TRBJ2-1; D may correspond to TRBD1 or TRBD2 (5 bases each). This CDR3 is built from 15 residues. Germline values: CDR1 ENHRY, CDR2 SYGVKD. Between the trimmed V and J ends, which lost 4 bases and 0 bases, there was a span of 10 bases. Here the CDR3 DNA reads TGTGCCATCAGTGGGGGGAAATTCTCCTACAATGAGCAGTTCTTC. Translated, it gives CAISGGKFSYNEQFF.

This clonotype was seen repeatedly, ten times or more. The rearrangement links TRBV10-3 to TRBJ2-7; D may be TRBD1 (6 bases). Trimming removed 3 bases from V and 1 base from J, with 16 bases in between. This CDR3 has 16 residues. Looked up from germline, CDR1 is ENHRY and CDR2 is SYGVKD. The CDR3 coding sequence is TGTGCCATCAGTGACCATAGCCGGGACACTTCCTACGAGCAGTACTTC. Residues: CAISDHSRDTSYEQYF.

This clonotype turned up a few times. The chain uses TRBV20-1 and TRBJ2-7; TRBD1 matches 8 bases. Germline trimming cut 6 bases from V and 3 bases from J; bases unmatched to any gene: 10. The CDR3 runs 14 residues. CDR1 DFQATT and CDR2 SNEGSKA come from the germline V gene (reference sequence). CDR3 sequence: CSANPTGGYYEQYF. CDR3 coding DNA: TGCAGTGCAAACCCTACAGGGGGATACTACGAGCAGTACTTC.

The chain recombines TRBV20-1 with TRBJ2-1, with TRBD2 matching over 9 bases. CDR3 size: 13 residues. With V trimmed by 3 bases and J by 9 bases, 6 bases remained unmatched. Germline CDR1 and CDR2: DFQATT and SNEGSKA (reference sequence). Here the CDR3 DNA reads TGCAGTGCTAGCAGGACTAGCGCAAGTGAGCAGTTCTTC. Its protein product is CSASRTSASEQFF.

V gene TRBV10-3 combines with J gene TRBJ2-7, with 8 bases that match TRBD2. The CDR3 contains 14 residues. Germline V gene data show CDR1 as ENHRY and CDR2 as SYGVKD. V was pared by 6 bases and J by 3 bases, with 7 bases of the junction left unmatched. The CDR3 reads CAIRAGLENYEQYF. CDR3 nucleotides: TGTGCCATCAGGGCGGGACTAGAAAACTACGAGCAGTACTTC.

This clonotype appeared many times. The chain has TRBV7-9 and TRBJ2-1; D is perhaps TRBD2 (5 bases). CDR1 is SEHNR, CDR2 FQNEAQ, per germline (reference sequence). The CDR3 has 14 residues. With 0 bases removed from V and 8 bases from J, the gap between germline ends came to 11 bases. CDR3 region: CASSLAGVGDEQFF. CDR3 sequence (DNA): TGTGCCAGCAGCTTAGCGGGAGTGGGCGATGAGCAGTTCTTC. The whole variable domain, filled in from reference TRBV7-9 and TRBJ2-1, reads DTGVSQNPRHKITKRGQNVTFRCDPISEHNRLYWYRQTLGQGPEFLTYFQNEAQLEKSRLLSDRFSAERPKGSFSTLEIQRTEQGDSAMYLCASSLAGVGDEQFFGPGTRLTVL.

Turning to this clonotype: Possible read error: a much larger clone is one base away. The chain combines TRBV10-3 with TRBJ2-7; weak D call: TRBD1 (5 bases). Trimming took off 4 bases at V and 7 bases at J, with 11 bases between the two ends. Germline V gene data show CDR1 as ENHRY and CDR2 as SYGVKD. CDR3 size: 12 residues. CDR3 sequence reads: CAISASGYEQYF. Here the CDR3 DNA reads TGTGCCATCAGTGCCTCAGGGTATGAGCAGTACTTC.

This clonotype has just a few counts. This chain connects TRBV7-2 to TRBJ2-7, with 9 bases identical to TRBD2. Looked up from germline, CDR1 is SGHTA and CDR2 is FQGNSA. The V segment lost 1 base and the J segment 7 bases; nucleotides outside the gene matches: 5. The CDR3 runs 14 residues. The CDR3 nucleotides are TGTGCCAGCAGCTTAGGGCGGGGGGGCTTGGAGCAGTACTTC. Its translation is CASSLGRGGLEQYF.